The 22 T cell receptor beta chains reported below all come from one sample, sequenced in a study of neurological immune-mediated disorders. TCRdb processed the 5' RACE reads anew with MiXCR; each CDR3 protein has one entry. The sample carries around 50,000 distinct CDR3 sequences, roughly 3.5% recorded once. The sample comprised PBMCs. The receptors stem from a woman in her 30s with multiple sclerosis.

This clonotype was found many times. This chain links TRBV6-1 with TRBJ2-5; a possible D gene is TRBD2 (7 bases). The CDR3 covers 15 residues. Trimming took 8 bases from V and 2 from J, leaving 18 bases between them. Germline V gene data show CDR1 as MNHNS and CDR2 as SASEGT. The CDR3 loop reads CASGGREGWQETQYF. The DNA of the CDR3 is TGTGCCAGCGGGGGCAGGGAGGGGTGGCAAGAGACCCAGTACTTC.

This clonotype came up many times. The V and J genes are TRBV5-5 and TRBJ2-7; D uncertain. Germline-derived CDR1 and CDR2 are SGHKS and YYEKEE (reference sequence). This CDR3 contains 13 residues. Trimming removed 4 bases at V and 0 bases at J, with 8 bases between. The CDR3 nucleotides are TGTGCCAGCAGCCTAAGCCCCTCCTACGAGCAGTACTTC. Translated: CASSLSPSYEQYF.

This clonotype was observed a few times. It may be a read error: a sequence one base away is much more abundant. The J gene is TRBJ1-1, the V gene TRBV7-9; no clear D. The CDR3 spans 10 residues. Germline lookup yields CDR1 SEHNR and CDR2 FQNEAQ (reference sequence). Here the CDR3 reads CARSLTEAFF. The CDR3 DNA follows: TGTGCCAGAAGCTTAACCGAAGCTTTCTTT.

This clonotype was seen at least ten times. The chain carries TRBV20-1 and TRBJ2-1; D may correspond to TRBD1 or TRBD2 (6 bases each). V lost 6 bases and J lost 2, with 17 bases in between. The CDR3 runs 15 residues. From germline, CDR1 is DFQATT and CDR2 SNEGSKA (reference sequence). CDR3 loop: CSAPRGGPPYNEQFF. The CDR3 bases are TGCAGTGCCCCGAGAGGGGGGCCCCCCTACAATGAGCAGTTCTTC.

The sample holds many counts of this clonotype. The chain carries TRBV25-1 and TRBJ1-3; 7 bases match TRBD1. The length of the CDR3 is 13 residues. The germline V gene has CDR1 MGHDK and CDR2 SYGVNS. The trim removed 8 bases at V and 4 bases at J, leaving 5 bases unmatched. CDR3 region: CASGTGDGNTIYF. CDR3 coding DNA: TGTGCCAGCGGTACAGGGGACGGAAACACCATATATTTT.

The DNA for the CDR3 is TGTGCCAGCAGCCGGATCCGTGATGAAAAACTGTTTTTT. It encodes CASSRIRDEKLFF. The rearrangement uses TRBV7-6 and TRBJ1-4, with no clear D. V gave up 5 bases and J gave up 6 bases, with 10 bases separating them. In germline, CDR1 is SGHVS, CDR2 FNYEAQ. CDR3 size: 13 residues.

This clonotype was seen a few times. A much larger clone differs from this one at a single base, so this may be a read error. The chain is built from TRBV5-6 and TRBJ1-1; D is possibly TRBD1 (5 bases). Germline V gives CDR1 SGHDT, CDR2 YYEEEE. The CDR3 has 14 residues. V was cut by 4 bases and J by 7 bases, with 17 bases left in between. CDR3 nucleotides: TGTGCCAGCAGCCCCGGAAAGGGACGGCGTGAAGCTTTCTTT. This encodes CASSPGKGRREAFF.

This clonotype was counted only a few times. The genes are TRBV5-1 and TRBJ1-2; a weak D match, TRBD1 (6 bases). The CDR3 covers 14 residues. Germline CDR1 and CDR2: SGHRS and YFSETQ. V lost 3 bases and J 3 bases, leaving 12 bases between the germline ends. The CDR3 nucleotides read TGCGCCAGCAGCTGGATGACAGGCTACTATGGCTACACCTTC. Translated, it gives CASSWMTGYYGYTF.

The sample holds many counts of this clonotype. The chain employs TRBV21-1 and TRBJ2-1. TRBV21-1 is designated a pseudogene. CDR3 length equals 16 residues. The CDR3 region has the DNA TGTGCCAGCAGCAAACTGGGCGGAGCTTCCTACAATGAGCAGTTCTTC. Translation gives CASSKLGGASYNEQFF.

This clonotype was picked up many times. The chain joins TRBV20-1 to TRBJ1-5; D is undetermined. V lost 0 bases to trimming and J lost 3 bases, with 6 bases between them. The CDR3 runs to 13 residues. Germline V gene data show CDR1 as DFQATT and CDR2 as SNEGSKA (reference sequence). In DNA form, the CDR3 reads TGCAGTGCTAGAGAGCGAAACAATCAGCCCCAGCATTTT. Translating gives CSARERNNQPQHF.

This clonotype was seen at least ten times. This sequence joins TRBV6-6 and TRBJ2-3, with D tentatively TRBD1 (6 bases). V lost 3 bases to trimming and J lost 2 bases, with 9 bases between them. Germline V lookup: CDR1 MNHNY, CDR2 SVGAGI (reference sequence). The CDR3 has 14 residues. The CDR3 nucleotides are TGTGCCAGCAGTTATCAGGGGATCACAGATACGCAGTATTTT. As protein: CASSYQGITDTQYF.

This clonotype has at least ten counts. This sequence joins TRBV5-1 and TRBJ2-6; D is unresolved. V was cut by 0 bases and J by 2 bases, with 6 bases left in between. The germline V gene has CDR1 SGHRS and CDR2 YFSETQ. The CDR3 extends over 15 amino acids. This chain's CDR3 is CASSLGQPGANVLTF. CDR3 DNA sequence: TGCGCCAGCAGCTTGGGACAACCTGGGGCCAACGTCCTGACTTTC.

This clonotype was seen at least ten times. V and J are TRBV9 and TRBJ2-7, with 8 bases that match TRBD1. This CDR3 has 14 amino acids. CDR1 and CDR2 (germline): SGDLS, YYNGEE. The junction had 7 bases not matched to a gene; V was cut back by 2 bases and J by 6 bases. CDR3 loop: CASSVTGAGVEQYF. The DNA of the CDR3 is TGTGCCAGCAGCGTGACAGGGGCAGGGGTCGAGCAGTACTTC.

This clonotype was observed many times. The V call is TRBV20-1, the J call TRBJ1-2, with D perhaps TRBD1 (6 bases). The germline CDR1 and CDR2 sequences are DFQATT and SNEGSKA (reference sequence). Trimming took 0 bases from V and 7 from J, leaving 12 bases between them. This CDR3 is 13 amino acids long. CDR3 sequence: CSARDRGAGGYTF. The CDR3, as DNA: TGCAGTGCTAGAGACAGGGGAGCTGGTGGCTACACCTTC.

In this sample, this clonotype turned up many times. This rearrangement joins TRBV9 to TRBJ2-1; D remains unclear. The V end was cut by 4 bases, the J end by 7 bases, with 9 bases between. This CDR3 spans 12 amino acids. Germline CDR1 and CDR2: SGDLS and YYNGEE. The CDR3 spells CASSPLLNEQFF. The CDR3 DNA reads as TGTGCCAGCAGCCCTCTACTGAATGAGCAGTTCTTC.

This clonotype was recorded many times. The CDR3 protein is CSARKAGATEAFF. CDR3 coding DNA: TGCAGTGCTAGGAAAGCAGGGGCCACTGAAGCTTTCTTT. The genes are TRBV20-1 and TRBJ1-1; D is possibly TRBD1 (6 bases). Trimming left V 3 bases short and J 4 bases short, with 12 bases between. This CDR3 is built from 13 residues. Germline values: CDR1 DFQATT, CDR2 SNEGSKA (reference sequence).

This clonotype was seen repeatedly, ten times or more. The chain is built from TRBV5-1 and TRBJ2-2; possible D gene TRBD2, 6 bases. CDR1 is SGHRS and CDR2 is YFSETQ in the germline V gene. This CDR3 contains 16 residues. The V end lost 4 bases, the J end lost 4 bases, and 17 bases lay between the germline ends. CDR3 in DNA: TGCGCCAGCAGCGCCCCACTAGCTAAGAGCACCGGGGAGCTGTTTTTT. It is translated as CASSAPLAKSTGELFF.

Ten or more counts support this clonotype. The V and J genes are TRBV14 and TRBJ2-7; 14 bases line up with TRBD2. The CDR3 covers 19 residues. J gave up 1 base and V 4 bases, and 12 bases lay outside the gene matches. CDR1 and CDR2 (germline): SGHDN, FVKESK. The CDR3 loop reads CASSPRTGTSGRSSYEQYF. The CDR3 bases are TGTGCCAGCAGCCCGAGGACCGGGACTAGCGGGAGATCTTCCTACGAGCAGTACTTC.

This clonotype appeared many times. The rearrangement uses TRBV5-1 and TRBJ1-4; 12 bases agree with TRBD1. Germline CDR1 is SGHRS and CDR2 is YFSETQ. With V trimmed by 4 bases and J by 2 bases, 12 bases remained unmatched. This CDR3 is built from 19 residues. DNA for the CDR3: TGCGCCAGCAGCCTATACCGTGGGACAGGGGGCACTACTAATGAAAAACTGTTTTTT. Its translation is CASSLYRGTGGTTNEKLFF.

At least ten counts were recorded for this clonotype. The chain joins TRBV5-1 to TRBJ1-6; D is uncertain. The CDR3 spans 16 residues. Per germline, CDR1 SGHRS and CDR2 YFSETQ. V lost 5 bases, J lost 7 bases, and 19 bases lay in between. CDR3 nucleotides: TGCGCCAGCAGATCGGCAGGCAATGGGATCAATTCACCCCTCCACTTT. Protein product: CASRSAGNGINSPLHF.

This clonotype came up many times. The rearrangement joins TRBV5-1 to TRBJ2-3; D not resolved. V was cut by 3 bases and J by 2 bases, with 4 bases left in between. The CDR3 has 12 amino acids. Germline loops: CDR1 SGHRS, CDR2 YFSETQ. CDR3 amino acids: CASSSPTDTQYF. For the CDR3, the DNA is TGCGCCAGCAGCTCTCCCACAGATACGCAGTATTTT.

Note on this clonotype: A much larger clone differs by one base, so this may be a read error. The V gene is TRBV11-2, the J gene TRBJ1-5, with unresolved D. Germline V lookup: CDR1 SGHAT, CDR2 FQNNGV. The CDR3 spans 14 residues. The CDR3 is CASSLGSKPQPQNF. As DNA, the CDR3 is TGTGCCAGCAGCTTGGGCAGCAAACCTCAGCCCCAGAATTTT.